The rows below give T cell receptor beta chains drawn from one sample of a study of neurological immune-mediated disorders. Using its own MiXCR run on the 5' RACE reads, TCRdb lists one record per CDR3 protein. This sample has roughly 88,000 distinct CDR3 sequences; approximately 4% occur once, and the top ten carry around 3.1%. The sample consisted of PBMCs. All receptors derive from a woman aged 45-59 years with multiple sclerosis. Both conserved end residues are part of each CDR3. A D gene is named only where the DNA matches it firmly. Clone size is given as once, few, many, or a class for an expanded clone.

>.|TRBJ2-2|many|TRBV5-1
TGCGCCAGCAGTAACACCGGGGAGCTGTTTTTT
CASSNTGELFF
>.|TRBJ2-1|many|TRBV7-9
TGTGCCAGCAGCTTAGCGCTAGCGCGTACAGCCTACAATGAGCAGTTCTTC
CASSLALARTAYNEQFF
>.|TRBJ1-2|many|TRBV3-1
TGTGCCAGCAGCCATCGGGAGTATGGCTACACCTTC
CASSHREYGYTF
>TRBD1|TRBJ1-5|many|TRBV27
TGTGCCAGCAGCTGGGGACAGGGTAGGAATCAGCCCCAGCATTTT
CASSWGQGRNQPQHF
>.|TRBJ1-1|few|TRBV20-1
TGCAGTGCAAGCCGGGACGCTAACACTGAAGCTTTCTTT
CSASRDANTEAFF
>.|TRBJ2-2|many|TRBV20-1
TGCAGTGCTAGAGTAGACACCGGGGAGCTGTTTTTT
CSARVDTGELFF
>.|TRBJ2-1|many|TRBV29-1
TGCAGCGTTGCGGTCGGGGGCCGGCATCTCTTC
CSVAVGGRHLF
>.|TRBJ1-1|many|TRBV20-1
TGCAGTGCCAATCGGGACAACGGAAAGGTGGCTTTCTTT
CSANRDNGKVAFF
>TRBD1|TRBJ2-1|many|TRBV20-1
TGCAGTGCCCAGGGGGCCCAAAACAATGAGCAGTTCTTC
CSAQGAQNNEQFF
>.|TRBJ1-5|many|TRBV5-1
TGCGCCAGCAGCTTGGGTGACAGTTCCAATCAGCCCCAGCATTTT
CASSLGDSSNQPQHF
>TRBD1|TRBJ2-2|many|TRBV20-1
TGCAGTGCCCAAACGAAGGGACAGGGAAACACCGGGGAGCTGTTTTTT
CSAQTKGQGNTGELFF